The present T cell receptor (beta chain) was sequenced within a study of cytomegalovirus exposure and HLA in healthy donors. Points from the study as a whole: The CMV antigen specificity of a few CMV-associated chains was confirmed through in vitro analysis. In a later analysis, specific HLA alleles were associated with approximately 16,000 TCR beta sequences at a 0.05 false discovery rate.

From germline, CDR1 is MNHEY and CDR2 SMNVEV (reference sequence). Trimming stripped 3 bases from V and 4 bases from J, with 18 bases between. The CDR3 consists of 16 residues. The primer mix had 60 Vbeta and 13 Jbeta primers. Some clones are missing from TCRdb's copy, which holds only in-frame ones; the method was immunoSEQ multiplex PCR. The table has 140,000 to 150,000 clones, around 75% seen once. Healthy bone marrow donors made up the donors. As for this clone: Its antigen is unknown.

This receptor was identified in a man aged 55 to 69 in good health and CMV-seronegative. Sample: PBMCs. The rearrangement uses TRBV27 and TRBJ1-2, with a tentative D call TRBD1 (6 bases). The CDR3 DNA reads TGTGCCAGCAGTTTCCTCCTGCAGGGGCGCGTCTATGGCTACACCTTC. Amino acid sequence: CASSFLLQGRVYGYTF.